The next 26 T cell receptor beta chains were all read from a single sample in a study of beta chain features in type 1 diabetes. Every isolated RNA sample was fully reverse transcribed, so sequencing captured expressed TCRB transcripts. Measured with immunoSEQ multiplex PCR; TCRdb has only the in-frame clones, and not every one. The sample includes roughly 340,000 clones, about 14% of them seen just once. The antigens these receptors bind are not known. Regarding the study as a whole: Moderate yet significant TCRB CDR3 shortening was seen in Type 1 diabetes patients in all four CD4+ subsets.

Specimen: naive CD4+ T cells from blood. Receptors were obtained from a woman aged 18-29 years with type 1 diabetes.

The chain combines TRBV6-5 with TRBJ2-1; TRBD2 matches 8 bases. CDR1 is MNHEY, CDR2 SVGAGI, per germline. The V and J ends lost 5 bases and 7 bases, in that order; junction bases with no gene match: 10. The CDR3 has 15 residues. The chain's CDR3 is CASSPALAAGNEQFF. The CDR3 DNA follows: TGTGCCAGCAGTCCCGCACTAGCGGCCGGAAATGAGCAGTTCTTC.

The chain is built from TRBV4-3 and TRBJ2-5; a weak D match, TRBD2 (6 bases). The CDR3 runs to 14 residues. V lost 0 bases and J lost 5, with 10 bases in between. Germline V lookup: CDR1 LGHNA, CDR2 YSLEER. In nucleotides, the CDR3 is TGCGCCAGCAGCCAAGAGCGGGGTTGGGAGACCCAGTACTTC. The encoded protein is CASSQERGWETQYF.

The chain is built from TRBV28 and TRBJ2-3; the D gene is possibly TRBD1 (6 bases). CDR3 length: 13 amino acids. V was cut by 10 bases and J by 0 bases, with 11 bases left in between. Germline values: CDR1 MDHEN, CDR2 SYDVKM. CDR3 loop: CATRGTSTDTQYF. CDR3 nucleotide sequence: TGTGCCACCAGGGGCACGAGCACAGATACGCAGTATTTT.

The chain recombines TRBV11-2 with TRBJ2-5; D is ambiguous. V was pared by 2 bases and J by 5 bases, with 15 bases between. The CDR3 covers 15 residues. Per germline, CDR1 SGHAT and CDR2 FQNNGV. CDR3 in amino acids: CASSLYLVPGETQYF. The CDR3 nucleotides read TGTGCCAGCAGCTTATACCTCGTCCCCGGTGAGACCCAGTACTTC.

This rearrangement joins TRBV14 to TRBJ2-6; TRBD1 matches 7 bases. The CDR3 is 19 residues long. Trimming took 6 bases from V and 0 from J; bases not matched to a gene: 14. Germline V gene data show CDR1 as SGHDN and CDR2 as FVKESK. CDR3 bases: TGTGCCAGCAGGCCGACAGGGATCGCCTTGGGCTCTGGGGCCAACGTCCTGACTTTC. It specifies CASRPTGIALGSGANVLTF.

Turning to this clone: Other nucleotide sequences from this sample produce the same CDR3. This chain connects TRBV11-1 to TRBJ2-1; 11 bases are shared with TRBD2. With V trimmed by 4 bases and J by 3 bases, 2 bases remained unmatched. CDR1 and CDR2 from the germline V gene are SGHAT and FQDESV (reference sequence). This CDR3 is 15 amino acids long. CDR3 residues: CASSSGTSGYNEQFF. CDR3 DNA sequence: TGTGCCAGCAGCTCCGGGACTAGCGGCTACAATGAGCAGTTCTTC.

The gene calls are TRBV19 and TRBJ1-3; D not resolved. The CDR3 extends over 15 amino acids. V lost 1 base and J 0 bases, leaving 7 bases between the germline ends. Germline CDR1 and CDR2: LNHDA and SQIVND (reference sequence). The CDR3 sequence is CASSIGLLSGNTIYF. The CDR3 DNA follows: TGTGCCAGTAGTATAGGACTGCTCTCTGGAAACACCATATATTTT.

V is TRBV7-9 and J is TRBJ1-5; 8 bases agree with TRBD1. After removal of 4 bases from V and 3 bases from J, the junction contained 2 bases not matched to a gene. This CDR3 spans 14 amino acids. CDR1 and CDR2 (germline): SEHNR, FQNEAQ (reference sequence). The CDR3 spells CASSSDRANQPQHF. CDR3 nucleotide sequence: TGTGCCAGCAGCTCGGACAGGGCCAATCAGCCCCAGCATTTT.

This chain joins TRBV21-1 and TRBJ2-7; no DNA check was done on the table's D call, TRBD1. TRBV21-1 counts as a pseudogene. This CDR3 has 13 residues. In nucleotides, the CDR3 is TGTGCCAGCAGCATCGTCAGCTCCTACGAGCAGTACTTC. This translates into CASSIVSSYEQYF.

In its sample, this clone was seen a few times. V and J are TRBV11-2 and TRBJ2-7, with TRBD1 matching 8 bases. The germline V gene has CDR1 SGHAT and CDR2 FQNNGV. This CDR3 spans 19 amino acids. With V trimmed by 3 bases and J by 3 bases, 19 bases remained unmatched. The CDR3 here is CASSLLARGPESFYYEQYF. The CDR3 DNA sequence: TGTGCCAGCAGCTTGTTAGCCAGGGGGCCTGAAAGCTTTTACTACGAGCAGTACTTC.

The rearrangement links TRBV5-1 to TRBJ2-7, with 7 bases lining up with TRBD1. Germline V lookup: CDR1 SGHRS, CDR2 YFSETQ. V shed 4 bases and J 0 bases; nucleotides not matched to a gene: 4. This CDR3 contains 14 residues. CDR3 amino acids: CASSPWDSSYEQYF. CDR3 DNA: TGCGCCAGCAGCCCCTGGGACAGCTCCTACGAGCAGTACTTC. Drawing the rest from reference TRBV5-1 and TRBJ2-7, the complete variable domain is KAGVTQTPRYLIKTRGQQVTLSCSPISGHRSVSWYQQTPGQGLQFLFEYFSETQRNKGNFPGRFSGRQFSNSRSEMNVSTLELGDSALYLCASSPWDSSYEQYFGPGTRLTVT.

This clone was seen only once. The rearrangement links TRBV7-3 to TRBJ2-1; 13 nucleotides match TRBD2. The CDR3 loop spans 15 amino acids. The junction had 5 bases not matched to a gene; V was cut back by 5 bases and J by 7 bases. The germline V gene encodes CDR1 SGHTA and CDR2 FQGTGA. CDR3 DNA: TGTGCCAGCAGCCTGGGGACTAGCGGGGCTAATGAGCAGTTCTTC. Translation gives CASSLGTSGANEQFF.

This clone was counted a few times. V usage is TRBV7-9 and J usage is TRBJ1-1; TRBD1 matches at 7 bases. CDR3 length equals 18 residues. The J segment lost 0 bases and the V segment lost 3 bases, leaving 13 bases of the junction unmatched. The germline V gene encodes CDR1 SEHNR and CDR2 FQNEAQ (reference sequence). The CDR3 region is CASSFGKGTVNMNTEAFF. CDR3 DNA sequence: TGTGCCAGCAGCTTTGGTAAGGGGACAGTGAATATGAACACTGAAGCTTTCTTT.

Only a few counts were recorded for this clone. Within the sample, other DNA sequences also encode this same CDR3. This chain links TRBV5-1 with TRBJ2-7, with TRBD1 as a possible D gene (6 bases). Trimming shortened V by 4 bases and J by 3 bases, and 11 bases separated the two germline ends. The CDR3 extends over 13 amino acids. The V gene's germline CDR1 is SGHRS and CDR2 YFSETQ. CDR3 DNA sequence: TGCGCCAGCAGCCCTCGGACAGACTACGAGCAGTACTTC. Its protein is CASSPRTDYEQYF.

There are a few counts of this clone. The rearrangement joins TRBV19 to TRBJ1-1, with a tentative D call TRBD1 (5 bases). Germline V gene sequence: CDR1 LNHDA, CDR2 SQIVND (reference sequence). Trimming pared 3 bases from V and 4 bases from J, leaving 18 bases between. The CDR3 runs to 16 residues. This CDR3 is CASSILQTKRGTEAFF. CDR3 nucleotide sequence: TGTGCCAGTAGTATTCTACAGACAAAAAGGGGCACTGAAGCTTTCTTT.

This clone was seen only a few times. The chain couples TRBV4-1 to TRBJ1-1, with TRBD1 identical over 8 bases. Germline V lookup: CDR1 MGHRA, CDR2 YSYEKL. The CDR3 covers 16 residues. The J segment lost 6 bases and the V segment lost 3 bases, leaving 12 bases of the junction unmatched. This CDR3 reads CASSQLRDRREAEAFF. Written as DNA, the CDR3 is TGCGCCAGCAGCCAGCTTCGGGACAGGCGGGAAGCTGAAGCTTTCTTT.

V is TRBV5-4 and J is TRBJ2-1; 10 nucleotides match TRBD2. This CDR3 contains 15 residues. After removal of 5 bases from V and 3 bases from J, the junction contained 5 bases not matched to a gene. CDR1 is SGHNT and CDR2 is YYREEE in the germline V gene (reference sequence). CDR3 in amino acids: CASSLAGGFYNEQFF. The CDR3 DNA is TGTGCCAGCAGTTTAGCGGGAGGCTTCTACAATGAGCAGTTCTTC.

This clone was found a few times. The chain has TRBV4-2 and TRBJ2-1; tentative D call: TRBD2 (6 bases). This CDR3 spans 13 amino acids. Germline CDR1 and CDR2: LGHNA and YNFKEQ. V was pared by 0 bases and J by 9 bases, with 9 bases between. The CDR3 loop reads CASSQDSGIEQFF. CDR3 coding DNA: TGTGCCAGCAGCCAAGATAGCGGCATTGAGCAGTTCTTC.

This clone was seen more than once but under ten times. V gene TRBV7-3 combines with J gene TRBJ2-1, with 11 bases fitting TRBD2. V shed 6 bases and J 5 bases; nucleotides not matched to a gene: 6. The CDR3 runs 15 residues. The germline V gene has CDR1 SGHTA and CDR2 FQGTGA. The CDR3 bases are TGTGCCAGCAGTCCCACTAGCGGGAGACACAATGAGCAGTTCTTC. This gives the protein CASSPTSGRHNEQFF.

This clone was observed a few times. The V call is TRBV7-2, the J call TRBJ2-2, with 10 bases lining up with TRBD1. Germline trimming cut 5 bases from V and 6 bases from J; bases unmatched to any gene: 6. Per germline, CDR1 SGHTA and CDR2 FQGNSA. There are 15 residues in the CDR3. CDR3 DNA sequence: TGTGCCAGCAGCCGGGACAGGGGAATATCCGGGGAGCTGTTTTTT. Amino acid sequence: CASSRDRGISGELFF. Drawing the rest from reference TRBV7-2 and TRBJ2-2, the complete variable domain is GAGVSQSPSNKVTEKGKDVELRCDPISGHTALYWYRQSLGQGLEFLIYFQGNSAPDKSGLPSDRFSAERTGGSVSTLTIQRTQQEDSAVYLCASSRDRGISGELFFGEGSRLTVL.

The CDR3 loop is CASSRLAGSSYEQYF. The CDR3 DNA reads as TGTGCCAGCAGTCGTCTAGCGGGAAGCAGCTACGAGCAGTACTTC. The rearrangement links TRBV6-6 to TRBJ2-7, with 9 bases that match TRBD2. The CDR3 contains 15 residues. Trimming at V came to 5 bases and at J to 3 bases, leaving 8 bases not matched to a gene. CDR1 is MNHNY, CDR2 SVGAGI, per germline (reference sequence).

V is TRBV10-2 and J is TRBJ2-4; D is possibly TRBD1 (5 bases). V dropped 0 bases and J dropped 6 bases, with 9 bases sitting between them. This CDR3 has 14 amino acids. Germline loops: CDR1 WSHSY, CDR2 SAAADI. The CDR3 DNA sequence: TGCGCCAGCAGTGAGTCGGGCAGGGTAAACATTCAGTACTTC. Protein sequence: CASSESGRVNIQYF.

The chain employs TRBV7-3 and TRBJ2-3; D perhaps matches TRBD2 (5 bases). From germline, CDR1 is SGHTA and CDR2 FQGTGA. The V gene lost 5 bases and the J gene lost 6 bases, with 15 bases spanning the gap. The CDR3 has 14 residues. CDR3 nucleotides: TGTGCCAGCAGCCGTACGGGAAACTGGGATACGCAGTATTTT. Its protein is CASSRTGNWDTQYF.

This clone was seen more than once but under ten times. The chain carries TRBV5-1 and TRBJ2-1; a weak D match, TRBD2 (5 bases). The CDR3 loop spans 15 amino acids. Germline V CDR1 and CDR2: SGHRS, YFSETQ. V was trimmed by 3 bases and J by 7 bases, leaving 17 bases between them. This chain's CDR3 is CASSSTLGRRNEQFF. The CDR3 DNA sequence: TGCGCCAGCAGCTCTACGTTAGGTAGGAGGAATGAGCAGTTCTTC.

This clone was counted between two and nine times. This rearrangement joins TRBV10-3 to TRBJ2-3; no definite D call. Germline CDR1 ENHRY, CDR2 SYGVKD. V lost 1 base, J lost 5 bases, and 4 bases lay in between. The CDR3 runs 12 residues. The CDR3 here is CAISEFRDTQYF. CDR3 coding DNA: TGTGCCATCAGTGAGTTTCGAGATACGCAGTATTTT.

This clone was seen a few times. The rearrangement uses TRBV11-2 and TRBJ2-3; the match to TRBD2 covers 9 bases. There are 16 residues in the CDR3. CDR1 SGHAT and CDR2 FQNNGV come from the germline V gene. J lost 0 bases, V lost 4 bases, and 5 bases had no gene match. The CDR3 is CASSSGLARSTDTQYF. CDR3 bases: TGTGCCAGCAGCTCAGGACTAGCGAGAAGCACAGATACGCAGTATTTT.